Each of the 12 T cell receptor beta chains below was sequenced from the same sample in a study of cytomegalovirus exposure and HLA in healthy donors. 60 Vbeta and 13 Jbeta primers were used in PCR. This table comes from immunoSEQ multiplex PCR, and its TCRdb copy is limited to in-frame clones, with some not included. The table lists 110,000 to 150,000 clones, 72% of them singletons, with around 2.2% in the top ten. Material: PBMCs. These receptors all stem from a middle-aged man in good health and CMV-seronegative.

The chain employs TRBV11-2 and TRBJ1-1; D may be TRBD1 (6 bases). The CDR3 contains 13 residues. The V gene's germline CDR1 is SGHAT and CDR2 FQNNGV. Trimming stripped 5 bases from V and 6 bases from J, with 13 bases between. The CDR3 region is CASSPSDRSEAFF. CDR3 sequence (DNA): TGTGCCAGCAGCCCCTCGGACAGATCTGAAGCTTTCTTT.

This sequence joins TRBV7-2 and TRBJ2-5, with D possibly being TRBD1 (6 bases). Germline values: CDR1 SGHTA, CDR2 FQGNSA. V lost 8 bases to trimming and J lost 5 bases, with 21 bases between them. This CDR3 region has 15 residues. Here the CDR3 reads CASQSGQTWGETQYF. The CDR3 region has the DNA TGTGCCAGCCAATCCGGACAGACCTGGGGGGAGACCCAGTACTTC.

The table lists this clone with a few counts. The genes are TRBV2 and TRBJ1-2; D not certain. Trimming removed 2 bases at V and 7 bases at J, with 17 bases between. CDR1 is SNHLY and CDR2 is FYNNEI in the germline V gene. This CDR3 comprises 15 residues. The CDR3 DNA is TGTGCCAGCAGTGAATTGAGGCGGCAGAACGGTGGCTACACCTTC. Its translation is CASSELRRQNGGYTF.

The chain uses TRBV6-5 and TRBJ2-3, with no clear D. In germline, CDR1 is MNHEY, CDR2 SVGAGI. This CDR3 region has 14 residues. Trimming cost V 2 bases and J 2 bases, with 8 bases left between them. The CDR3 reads CASSYTPHTDTQYF. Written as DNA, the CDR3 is TGTGCCAGCAGTTACACACCTCACACAGATACGCAGTATTTT.

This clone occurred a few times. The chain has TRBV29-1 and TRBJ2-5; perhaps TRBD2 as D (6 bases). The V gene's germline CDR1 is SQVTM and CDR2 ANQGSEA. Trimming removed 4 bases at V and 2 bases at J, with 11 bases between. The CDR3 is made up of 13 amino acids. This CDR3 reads CSVGRGSQETQYF. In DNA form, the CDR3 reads TGCAGCGTTGGACGGGGGAGTCAAGAGACCCAGTACTTC.

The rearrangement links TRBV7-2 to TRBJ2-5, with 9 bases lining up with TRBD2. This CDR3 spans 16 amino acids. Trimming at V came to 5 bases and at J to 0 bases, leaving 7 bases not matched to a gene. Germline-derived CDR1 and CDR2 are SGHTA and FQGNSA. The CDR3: CASSTRPSGNQETQYF. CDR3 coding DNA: TGTGCCAGCAGCACCCGCCCTAGCGGGAACCAAGAGACCCAGTACTTC.

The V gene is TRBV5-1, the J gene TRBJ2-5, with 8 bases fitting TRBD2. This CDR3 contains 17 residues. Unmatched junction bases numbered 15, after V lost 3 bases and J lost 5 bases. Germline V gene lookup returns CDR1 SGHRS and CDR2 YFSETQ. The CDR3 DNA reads TGCGCCAGCAGCTCGCGGCGATCCGGGGGGGCTGGGGAGACCCAGTACTTC. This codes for CASSSRRSGGAGETQYF.

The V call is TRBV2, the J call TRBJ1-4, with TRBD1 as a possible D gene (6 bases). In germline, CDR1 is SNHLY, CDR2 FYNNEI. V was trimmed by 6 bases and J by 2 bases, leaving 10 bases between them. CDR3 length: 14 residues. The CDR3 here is CASRQGRTNEKLFF. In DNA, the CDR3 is TGTGCCAGCAGACAGGGCAGGACTAATGAAAAACTGTTTTTT.

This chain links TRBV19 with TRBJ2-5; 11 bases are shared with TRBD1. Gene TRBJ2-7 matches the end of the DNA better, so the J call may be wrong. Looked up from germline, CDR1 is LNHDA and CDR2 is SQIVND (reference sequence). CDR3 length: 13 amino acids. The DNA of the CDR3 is TGTGCCAGTAGAGGACAGGGGGCCCACGAGCAGTACTTC. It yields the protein CASRGQGAHEQYF.

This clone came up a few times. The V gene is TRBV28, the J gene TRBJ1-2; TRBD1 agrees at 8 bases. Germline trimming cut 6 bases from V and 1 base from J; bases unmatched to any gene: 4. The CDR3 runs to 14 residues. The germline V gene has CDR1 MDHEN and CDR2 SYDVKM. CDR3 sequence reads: CASRYRGDNYGYTF. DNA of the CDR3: TGTGCCAGCAGATACAGGGGGGATAACTATGGCTACACCTTC.

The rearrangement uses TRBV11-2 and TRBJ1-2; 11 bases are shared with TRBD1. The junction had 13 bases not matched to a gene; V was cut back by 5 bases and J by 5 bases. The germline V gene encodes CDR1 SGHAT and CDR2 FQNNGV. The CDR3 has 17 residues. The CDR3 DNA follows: TGTGCCAGCAGCCCACGGACAATCCGGGACAGGGGGTATGGCTACACCTTC. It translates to CASSPRTIRDRGYGYTF.

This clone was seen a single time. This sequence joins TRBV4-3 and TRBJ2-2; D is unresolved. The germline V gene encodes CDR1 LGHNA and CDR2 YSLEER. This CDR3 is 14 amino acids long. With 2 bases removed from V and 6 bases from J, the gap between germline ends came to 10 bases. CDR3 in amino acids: CASSQFGDPGELFF. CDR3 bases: TGCGCCAGCAGCCAATTTGGAGATCCCGGGGAGCTGTTTTTT.